Below are 27 T cell receptor beta chains sequenced from a single sample in a study of blood T cell repertoires in COVID-19. Sequencing was performed with immunoSEQ multiplex PCR; in TCRdb, only in-frame clones are kept and a portion is missing. The sample shows around 200,000 clones, around 83% of them seen only once. Sequenced sample: peripheral blood. Receptors were obtained from a woman in her forties or fifties with acute or convalescent COVID-19.

This clone was observed a single time. This sequence joins TRBV18 and TRBJ1-2; maybe TRBD1 (6 bases). V gave up 6 bases and J gave up 6 bases, with 11 bases separating them. The CDR3 runs to 12 residues. In germline, CDR1 is KGHSH, CDR2 LQKENI. This chain's CDR3 is CASSTRGDGYTF. The CDR3, as DNA: TGTGCCAGCTCTACCAGGGGAGATGGCTACACCTTC.

The V gene is TRBV19, the J gene TRBJ2-3, with 10 nucleotides matching TRBD2. This CDR3 spans 14 amino acids. Germline V gene data show CDR1 as LNHDA and CDR2 as SQIVND (reference sequence). V trimming: 7 bases; J trimming: 14 bases; junction bases outside the gene matches: 15. CDR3 protein: CASTITSGDTFMYF. CDR3 in DNA: TGTGCCAGTACGATCACTAGCGGGGACACATTCATGTATTTT.

This chain links TRBV3-1 (or the pseudogene TRBV3-2) with TRBJ2-3; D is unresolved. V was clipped by 1 base and J by 3 bases, with 8 bases between them. This CDR3 is 14 amino acids long. Germline V CDR1 and CDR2: LGHDT, YNNKEL (reference sequence). CDR3 bases: TGTGCCAGCAGCCAAGCCGTGAGTACAGATACGCAGTATTTT. Translating it yields CASSQAVSTDTQYF.

Worth noting for this clone: At one end, the junction sequence differs from germline, possibly due to a read error. V gene TRBV7-7 combines with J gene TRBJ2-7, with D unclear. The germline CDR1 and CDR2 sequences are SSHAT and FNYEAQ (reference sequence). The CDR3 extends over 12 amino acids. CDR3: CASSLAWWAWYF. Here the CDR3 DNA reads TGTGCTAGCAGCTTAGCCTGGTGGGCCTGGTACTTC.

This chain joins TRBV28 and TRBJ2-2, with a weak D call TRBD2 (6 bases). The CDR3 has 13 amino acids. Germline CDR1 MDHEN, CDR2 SYDVKM. The ends were cut back, 7 bases at V and 6 bases at J, with 12 bases in the middle. CDR3 region: CASIPGGPGELFF. The CDR3 DNA sequence: TGTGCCAGCATCCCCGGGGGACCCGGGGAGCTGTTTTTT.

The chain combines TRBV6-1 with TRBJ2-7, with a weak D call TRBD2 (6 bases). Germline CDR1 reads MNHNS; CDR2 reads SASEGT. V lost 1 base to trimming and J lost 9 bases, with 22 bases between them. The CDR3 loop spans 16 amino acids. CDR3 in DNA: TGTGCCAGCAGTGAAGGGGAGATCAGGAGGGGACGGGTGCAGTACTTC. Its protein is CASSEGEIRRGRVQYF.

On this clone itself: The sample holds other DNA sequences that translate to the same CDR3. The chain recombines TRBV11-3 with TRBJ2-5; TRBD2 matches 14 bases. V dropped 4 bases and J dropped 4; count of bases not matched to a gene: 2. Germline lookup yields CDR1 SGHNT and CDR2 YENEEA. The CDR3 consists of 15 residues. The CDR3 DNA sequence: TGTGCCAGCAGCTCCGGGACTAGCGGGAGAGAGACCCAGTACTTC. This sequence encodes CASSSGTSGRETQYF.

The chain recombines TRBV5-6 with TRBJ2-2, with D possibly matching TRBD2 (5 bases). V lost 2 bases to trimming and J lost 2 bases, with 7 bases between them. CDR1 is SGHDT and CDR2 is YYEEEE in the germline V gene. The CDR3 extends over 14 amino acids. In nucleotides, the CDR3 is TGTGCCAGCAGCTTCGGGGAAAACACCGGGGAGCTGTTTTTT. Translating gives CASSFGENTGELFF.

This clone was detected a few times. A junction boundary mismatches the germline segment, possibly from a read error. J is TRBJ2-7 and V is TRBV2, with TRBD1 matching over 9 bases. The germline gives CDR1 SNHLY, CDR2 FYNNEI. The CDR3 spans 11 residues. As DNA, the CDR3 is TGTGCCAGCAGTGAAGAGGAAGGACAGGGGTTC. Amino acids: CASSEEEGQGF.

The chain couples TRBV30 to TRBJ2-3; TRBD2 might be the D (5 bases). Germline V gene sequence: CDR1 GTSNPN, CDR2 SVGIG (reference sequence). This CDR3 region has 16 residues. Deletions cut 3 bases from V and 6 bases from J, with 22 bases between. CDR3 in amino acids: CAWSDRGSYNPDTQYF. The CDR3 DNA reads as TGTGCCTGGAGCGATAGAGGGAGCTACAATCCGGATACGCAGTATTTT. The whole variable domain, remainder taken from reference TRBV30 and TRBJ2-3, is SQTIHQWPATLVQPVGSPLSLECTVEGTSNPNLYWYRQAAGRGLQLLFYSVGIGQISSEVPQNLSASRPQDRQFILSSKKLLLSDSGFYLCAWSDRGSYNPDTQYFGPGTRLTVL.

J is TRBJ1-1 and V is TRBV28, with a possible D match to TRBD1 (5 bases). Trimming cost V 7 bases and J 0 bases, with 15 bases left between them. The CDR3 contains 15 residues. The germline V gene encodes CDR1 MDHEN and CDR2 SYDVKM. CDR3 bases: TGTGCCAGCACTCCGTGGGGCCGATTGAACACTGAAGCTTTCTTT. It translates to CASTPWGRLNTEAFF.

The V and J genes are TRBV7-3 and TRBJ1-1, with a possible D match to TRBD1 (6 bases). The germline gives CDR1 SGHTA, CDR2 FQGTGA. The V gene lost 6 bases and the J gene lost 5 bases, with 16 bases spanning the gap. This CDR3 is built from 14 residues. This CDR3 reads CASRKGQRGTEAFF. CDR3 nucleotide sequence: TGTGCCAGCAGGAAGGGACAAAGGGGGACTGAAGCTTTCTTT.

This chain links TRBV28 with TRBJ1-6; a possible D gene is TRBD1 (5 bases). Germline CDR1 reads MDHEN; CDR2 reads SYDVKM. CDR3 length: 15 residues. Trimming removed 6 bases at V and 7 bases at J, with 16 bases between. CDR3 amino acids: CASRAQGNSNSPLHF. In DNA, the CDR3 is TGTGCCAGCAGAGCTCAGGGTAACAGCAATTCACCCCTCCACTTT.

The chain employs TRBV27 and TRBJ2-1; 7 bases align to TRBD1. V was pared by 5 bases and J by 10 bases, with 17 bases of the junction left unmatched. The CDR3 contains 16 residues. Germline V gene lookup returns CDR1 MNHEY and CDR2 SMNVEV (reference sequence). The CDR3: CASSRKNTREDREQFF. The CDR3 region has the DNA TGTGCCAGCAGTCGAAAGAATACCCGTGAGGACAGGGAGCAGTTCTTC.

This clone was detected only once. The V gene is TRBV30, the J gene TRBJ2-7, with TRBD1 as a possible D gene (5 bases). The V gene lost 0 bases and the J gene lost 4 bases, with 10 bases spanning the gap. This CDR3 has 13 residues. The germline CDR1 and CDR2 sequences are GTSNPN and SVGIG (reference sequence). The CDR3 is CAWSVAGWYEQYF. CDR3 DNA sequence: TGTGCCTGGAGTGTAGCAGGGTGGTACGAGCAGTACTTC.

The rearrangement joins TRBV7-6 to TRBJ1-5; TRBD1 agrees at 9 bases. The CDR3 is 14 residues long. V was clipped by 3 bases and J by 7 bases; unmatched bases: 4. Germline CDR1 reads SGHVS; CDR2 reads FNYEAQ. The CDR3 reads CASSFGQGNQPQHF. DNA of the CDR3: TGTGCCAGCAGCTTCGGACAGGGGAACCAGCCCCAGCATTTT.

The V gene is TRBV24-1, the J gene TRBJ2-3; D ambiguous. The CDR3 has 11 amino acids. Trimming removed 4 bases at V and 5 bases at J, with 3 bases between. Germline lookup yields CDR1 KGHDR and CDR2 SFDVKD. CDR3 sequence (DNA): TGTGCCACCAGTGACCGAGATACGCAGTATTTT. It codes for CATSDRDTQYF.

The J gene is TRBJ2-1, the V gene TRBV5-1; TRBD2 matches at 12 bases. Germline CDR1 SGHRS, CDR2 YFSETQ. V lost 4 bases to trimming and J lost 10 bases; unmatched junction nucleotides: 12. The CDR3 totals 16 residues. As DNA, the CDR3 is TGCGCCAGCAGCCCGGGTGGTCTAGCGGGAGGGCTCGAGCAGTTCTTC. This translates into CASSPGGLAGGLEQFF.

The rearrangement uses TRBV7-2 and TRBJ1-2, with 7 bases aligning to TRBD1. Germline V lookup: CDR1 SGHTA, CDR2 FQGNSA. The J segment lost 8 bases and the V segment lost 2 bases, leaving 11 bases of the junction unmatched. The CDR3 spans 15 residues. CDR3 DNA: TGTGCCAGCAGCTTAAATCGGGCAGGGGGTAGGGGCTACACCTTC. It codes for CASSLNRAGGRGYTF.

V usage is TRBV5-1 and J usage is TRBJ1-6; D unclear. The length of the CDR3 is 13 residues. Between the trimmed V and J ends, which lost 4 bases and 9 bases, there was a span of 11 bases. CDR1 SGHRS and CDR2 YFSETQ come from the germline V gene. This chain's CDR3 is CASSLGQSSPLHF. CDR3 coding DNA: TGCGCCAGCAGCCTTGGGCAGAGTTCACCCCTCCACTTT.

The gene calls are TRBV20-1 and TRBJ2-1; D possibly corresponds to TRBD2 (6 bases). The CDR3 is 16 amino acids. Deletions cut 3 bases from V and 5 bases from J, with 20 bases between. Germline V lookup: CDR1 DFQATT, CDR2 SNEGSKA (reference sequence). The CDR3 bases are TGCAGTGCTAGTATCTCCGCGGGGACCCGGGACAATGAGCAGTTCTTC. Residues: CSASISAGTRDNEQFF.

The CDR3 coding sequence is TGTGCCAGCAGCTCGGTAGATCTTCCGCAGTTCTTC. Translating it yields CASSSVDLPQFF. This chain uses TRBV7-9 with TRBJ2-1; no definite D call. The CDR3 sequence is 12 residues long. The V and J ends lost 4 bases and 12 bases respectively, with 13 bases between them. Germline-derived CDR1 and CDR2 are SEHNR and FQNEAQ (reference sequence).

The V gene is TRBV7-2, the J gene TRBJ2-7; tentatively, D is TRBD2 (5 bases). This CDR3 is 14 amino acids long. V lost 3 bases to trimming and J lost 5 bases, with 14 bases between them. CDR1 is SGHTA, CDR2 FQGNSA, per germline. The chain's CDR3 is CASSFQSSADEQYF. CDR3 nucleotides: TGTGCCAGCAGCTTCCAGAGTAGCGCTGACGAGCAGTACTTC.

The gene calls are TRBV7-2 and TRBJ1-4; 7 bases align to TRBD1. The CDR3 consists of 15 residues. V shed 3 bases and J 5 bases; nucleotides not matched to a gene: 6. The V gene's germline CDR1 is SGHTA and CDR2 FQGNSA. The CDR3 DNA is TGTGCCAGCAGCTTCACCGGGACAGTCAATGAAAAACTGTTTTTT. The encoded protein is CASSFTGTVNEKLFF.

This chain links TRBV19 with TRBJ1-1; 7 bases match TRBD1. Germline values: CDR1 LNHDA, CDR2 SQIVND (reference sequence). V lost 5 bases to trimming and J lost 1 base; unmatched junction nucleotides: 4. The CDR3 runs to 14 residues. CDR3 coding DNA: TGTGCCAGTAGTCCAAACAGGGGGAACACTGAAGCTTTCTTT. This sequence encodes CASSPNRGNTEAFF.

This CDR3 reads CASSVGSALRTGELFF. CDR3 coding DNA: TGCGCCAGCAGTGTCGGGAGCGCTTTACGTACCGGGGAGCTGTTTTTT. This chain connects TRBV5-1 to TRBJ2-2, with D maybe TRBD2 (6 bases). Germline V gene lookup returns CDR1 SGHRS and CDR2 YFSETQ. The germline V and J ends were trimmed by 5 bases and 5 bases, with 19 bases remaining between them. The CDR3 runs to 16 residues.

The J gene is TRBJ1-1, the V gene TRBV29-1; D is possibly TRBD1 (5 bases). The CDR3 length is 15 residues. Trimming took 4 bases from V and 5 from J, leaving 20 bases between them. Germline V gene lookup returns CDR1 SQVTM and CDR2 ANQGSEA. CDR3: CSVGYSGQGGTEAFF. CDR3 DNA sequence: TGCAGCGTTGGTTATTCTGGCCAGGGTGGAACTGAAGCTTTCTTT.